Each of the 20 T cell receptor beta chains below was sequenced from the same sample in a study of T-cell reconstitution after alpha-beta-depleted transplantation in children. Preparation of the TCRbeta library involved a method that used unique molecular identifiers. In TCRdb, the PCR reads were re-called with MiXCR into one record per CDR3 protein. The table lists approximately 400,000 distinct CDR3 sequences, about a sixth of them singletons, with over 25% in the top ten. Here the sequenced sample was PBMCs, mostly from graft donor cells, taken 360 days after TCRalphabeta/CD19-depleted stem cell transplant. These TCRs come from a boy in the first two years of life who had a stem cell transplant for Wiskott-Aldrich syndrome, so the T cells may come from the graft donor.

J is TRBJ2-3 and V is TRBV4-1; maybe TRBD2 (5 bases). The V end was cut by 0 bases, the J end by 2 bases, with 6 bases between. The CDR3 is made up of 14 amino acids. Per the germline V gene, CDR1 is MGHRA and CDR2 is YSYEKL. In DNA form, the CDR3 reads TGCGCCAGCAGCCAAGATGACTACACAGATACGCAGTATTTT. Amino acid sequence: CASSQDDYTDTQYF.

The chain recombines TRBV6-5 with TRBJ2-7; 10 bases are shared with TRBD2. The CDR3 covers 17 residues. The germline V gene encodes CDR1 MNHEY and CDR2 SVGAGI. V dropped 0 bases and J dropped 4; count of bases not matched to a gene: 9. CDR3 in amino acids: CASSYSFPASGSYEQYF. The CDR3 coding sequence is TGTGCCAGCAGTTACTCTTTCCCGGCTAGCGGGAGTTACGAGCAGTACTTC.

The rearrangement uses TRBV12-3 or TRBV12-4 and TRBJ2-7, with D perhaps being TRBD1 or TRBD2 (6 bases each). The CDR3 totals 15 residues. V lost 7 bases and J 4 bases, leaving 20 bases between the germline ends. The CDR3 region is CASTFWGAGGYEQYF. The CDR3 nucleotides read TGTGCCAGCACCTTCTGGGGGGCAGGCGGATACGAGCAGTACTTC.

The rearrangement links TRBV12-3 or TRBV12-4 to TRBJ2-7; 7 bases map to TRBD2. With V trimmed by 8 bases and J by 7 bases, 5 bases remained unmatched. CDR3 size: 11 residues. The CDR3 region has the DNA TGTGCCAGCTCCTGGGGGGGGGAGCAGTACTTC. It encodes CASSWGGEQYF.

This clonotype appeared a few times. V is TRBV24-1 and J is TRBJ2-1; 11 positions match TRBD2. The CDR3 totals 17 residues. Germline CDR1 reads KGHDR; CDR2 reads SFDVKD. Trimming took 0 bases from V and 3 from J; bases not matched to a gene: 3. CDR3 nucleotide sequence: TGTGCCACCAGTGATTTGCCGGGGACTAGCGGCTACAATGAGCAGTTCTTC. Translating it yields CATSDLPGTSGYNEQFF.

This clonotype was counted between two and nine times. This chain joins TRBV7-2 and TRBJ2-7; TRBD1 is a possible D gene (5 bases). The CDR3 totals 16 residues. The V gene lost 4 bases and the J gene lost 0 bases, with 16 bases spanning the gap. Germline CDR1 SGHTA, CDR2 FQGNSA. CDR3 DNA sequence: TGTGCCAGCAGCTCCTGGGGCCTCATGAGCTCCTACGAGCAGTACTTC. It encodes CASSSWGLMSSYEQYF.

This chain links TRBV5-1 with TRBJ2-7; D possibly corresponds to TRBD1 (6 bases). The germline V gene encodes CDR1 SGHRS and CDR2 YFSETQ. This CDR3 is built from 15 residues. Trimming pared 2 bases from V and 4 bases from J, leaving 16 bases between. CDR3 bases: TGCGCCAGCAGCTTCCGGGACACCTCTGAATACGAGCAGTACTTC. Its protein product is CASSFRDTSEYEQYF.

This clonotype was observed a handful of times. The chain links TRBV20-1 to TRBJ1-1, with D tentatively TRBD1 (6 bases). The V and J ends lost 5 bases and 0 bases respectively, with 10 bases between them. Germline V gives CDR1 DFQATT, CDR2 SNEGSKA (reference sequence). The CDR3 is 13 residues long. As DNA, the CDR3 is TGCAGTGCTGGGAGGGGGGTGAACACTGAAGCTTTCTTT. Protein: CSAGRGVNTEAFF.

This clonotype showed up just a few times. It is unclear where the CDR3 begins or ends on the DNA, so no DNA is shown, and the CDR3 is as TCRdb lists it. The J gene is TRBJ2-5, the V gene TRBV10-1; TRBD2, as called in the table, went unchecked against the DNA. The CDR3 comprises 14 residues, both ends counted. The V gene's germline CDR1 is WNHNN and CDR2 SYGVQD (reference sequence). The CDR3 region is CASSVGPGLGTQYF.

This clonotype was observed a single time. The chain employs TRBV2 and TRBJ2-5; the D call may be TRBD1 or TRBD2 (5 bases each). Germline CDR1 reads SNHLY; CDR2 reads FYNNEI. V was clipped by 8 bases and J by 7 bases, with 23 bases between them. The CDR3 length is 15 residues. The CDR3 nucleotides are TGTGCCAGCTCCCGAGAGACTGGGGGTGGGAGGACCCAGTACTTC. Translating gives CASSRETGGGRTQYF. Full variable domain (rest looked up from reference TRBV2 and TRBJ2-5): EPEVTQTPSHQVTQMGQEVILRCVPISNHLYFYWYRQILGQKVEFLVSFYNNEISEKSEIFDDQFSVERPDGSNFTLKIRSTKLEDSAMYFCASSRETGGGRTQYFGPGTRLLVL.

The chain uses TRBV4-3 and TRBJ2-3; 7 nucleotides match TRBD2. Germline CDR1 reads LGHNA; CDR2 reads YSLEER. The CDR3 extends over 15 amino acids. Unmatched junction bases numbered 3, after V lost 0 bases and J lost 3 bases. The CDR3: CASSQEGTTTDTQYF. In nucleotides, the CDR3 is TGCGCCAGCAGCCAAGAGGGGACTACAACAGATACGCAGTATTTT.

The chain employs TRBV6-5 and TRBJ2-4; D might be TRBD2 (5 bases). The CDR3 consists of 11 residues. The germline CDR1 and CDR2 sequences are MNHEY and SVGAGI. V was trimmed by 7 bases and J by 16 bases, leaving 17 bases between them. This CDR3 is CASNSGLALYF. In DNA form, the CDR3 reads TGTGCCAGCAATTCCGGACTGGCCCTATACTTC.

This chain connects TRBV6-1 to TRBJ2-7; D is undetermined. The CDR3 covers 13 residues. Per germline, CDR1 MNHNS and CDR2 SASEGT. Between the trimmed V and J ends, which lost 4 bases and 4 bases, there was a span of 11 bases. The CDR3 region has the DNA TGTGCCAGCAGTGCCTATATATTTTACGAGCAGTACTTC. Translated: CASSAYIFYEQYF.

The V and J genes are TRBV12-1 and TRBJ2-3; the table calls TRBD1, which could not be checked here. TRBV12-1 is shown as a pseudogene. This CDR3 region has 15 residues. For the CDR3, the DNA is TGTGCCAGCAGCTTTGTACGACAGAGGACAGATACGCAGTATTTT. Translating gives CASSFVRQRTDTQYF.

The chain is built from TRBV5-5 and TRBJ2-3, with 8 bases identical to TRBD2. The CDR3 has 18 amino acids. CDR1 SGHKS and CDR2 YYEKEE come from the germline V gene (reference sequence). V dropped 7 bases and J dropped 3; count of bases not matched to a gene: 19. The CDR3, as DNA: TGTGCCAGCGCTCCCGGGGGGGGGTCTCCTCCGACAACAGATACGCAGTATTTT. This codes for CASAPGGGSPPTTDTQYF. The full variable domain, in which reference TRBV5-5 and TRBJ2-3 provide the parts outside the CDR3, is DAGVTQSPTHLIKTRGQQVTLRCSPISGHKSVSWYQQVLGQGPQFIFQYYEKEERGRGNFPDRFSARQFPNYSSELNVNALLLGDSALYLCASAPGGGSPPTTDTQYFGPGTRLTVL.

This clonotype was counted a few times. This chain connects TRBV20-1 to TRBJ1-2; no definite D call. The germline V gene encodes CDR1 DFQATT and CDR2 SNEGSKA (reference sequence). The CDR3 sequence is 13 residues long. V was cut by 2 bases and J by 3 bases, with 10 bases left in between. The CDR3, as DNA: TGCAGTGCTAGATATAGGGCCGACTATGGCTACACCTTC. This translates into CSARYRADYGYTF.

The chain employs TRBV5-1 and TRBJ1-4; D unresolved. This CDR3 region has 14 residues. Germline assignment: CDR1 SGHRS and CDR2 YFSETQ. V shed 4 bases and J shed 0 bases, with 7 bases lying between them. The DNA of the CDR3 is TGCGCCAGCAGCCACGGATCAACTAATGAAAAACTGTTTTTT. Amino acid sequence: CASSHGSTNEKLFF.

This clonotype came up a few times. This rearrangement joins TRBV2 to TRBJ2-7; D remains ambiguous. CDR1 and CDR2 (germline): SNHLY, FYNNEI. The V end lost 1 base, the J end lost 0 bases, and 7 bases lay between the germline ends. CDR3 length: 14 amino acids. The CDR3: CASSEVKTSYEQYF. The CDR3 nucleotides read TGTGCCAGCAGTGAAGTAAAAACCTCCTACGAGCAGTACTTC.

This clonotype was detected only a few times. The rearrangement uses TRBV7-9 and TRBJ2-1; D unresolved. The germline V and J ends were trimmed by 8 bases and 4 bases, with 12 bases remaining between them. The CDR3 extends over 13 amino acids. From germline, CDR1 is SEHNR and CDR2 FQNEAQ (reference sequence). CDR3 DNA: TGTGCCAGCTCGCATCGAGATTACAATGAGCAGTTCTTC. Amino acids: CASSHRDYNEQFF.

This clonotype was detected a few times. The rearrangement links TRBV25-1 to TRBJ2-1; D is uncertain. This CDR3 has 14 residues. V was clipped by 0 bases and J by 7 bases, with 10 bases between them. The germline V gene has CDR1 MGHDK and CDR2 SYGVNS. The CDR3 sequence is CASSEYSGPNEQFF. DNA of the CDR3: TGTGCCAGCAGTGAATATTCAGGTCCGAATGAGCAGTTCTTC.